This T cell receptor beta chain came from a study of blood T cell repertoires in COVID-19. Study in general: Both acute and convalescent COVID-19 samples were obtained from the United States, Italy and Spain. PBMCs, B-cell-depleted T cells, or T cells provided the cDNA or gDNA that made up the material.

Seattle patient enrollment occurred during active infection, with longitudinal follow-up thereafter. Libraries were prepared by immunoSEQ multiplex PCR; TCRdb keeps only in-frame clonotypes and omits some of them. The sample lists 55,000 or so clones; about 87% were seen once. V gave up 3 bases and J gave up 4 bases, with 18 bases separating them. Germline V gives CDR1 DFQATT, CDR2 SNEGSKA (reference sequence). CDR3 length: 15 residues. The sequence was collected from a woman in her fifties or sixties with COVID-19, enrolled during active disease. The V call is TRBV20-1, the J call TRBJ1-1; a possible D gene is TRBD1 (5 bases). Material: peripheral blood. The CDR3, as DNA: TGCAGTGCTAGTGCTTGGGGCCTTGTTAGCACTGAAGCTTTCTTT. Residues: CSASAWGLVSTEAFF.